These T cell receptor beta chains were read from a single sample in a study of OX40 agonist ivuxolimab in advanced cancers. Measured with immunoSEQ multiplex PCR; TCRdb has only the in-frame clones, and not every one. The sample has roughly 75,000 clones; roughly 87% are singletons. The sequences come from CD4+ or CD8+ T cells sorted from blood, collected in a trial of the OX40 agonist ivuxolimab. The receptors shown here come from an adult with an advanced solid tumor such as melanoma, head and neck, liver or kidney cancer. Both conserved end residues are part of each CDR3. Each record gives: V gene, CDR3 protein.

TRBV7-3 | CASSFLGSGTYNEQFF
TRBV6-9 | CASSSPGQGIYEQYF
TRBV10-3 | CAISEGVQGPYEQYF
TRBV10-2 | CASSESGPILRETQYF
TRBV6-6 | CASIGDGYGYTF
TRBV11-2 | CASSPKETQYF
TRBV7-9 | CASSLVGGGTEAFF
TRBV7-2 | CASSSTGGISNYGYTF
TRBV5-4 | CASSSYGAGELFF
TRBV30 | CASQGIYGYTF
TRBV5-4 | CASSSWTGGAFYGYTF
TRBV5-5 | CASSLGTGGFDYGYTF
TRBV28 | CASSFRGPLTEMNTEAFF
TRBV30 | CAWQGTGGSQPQHF
TRBV2 | CASSSEQGYEQYF
TRBV19 | CASSTGGRVKNEQFF
TRBV10-3 | CAISGEQGVGTYEQYF
TRBV30 | CAGGGPVGEQYF
TRBV28 | CASGDRRGGGYTF